The present entry profiles one T cell receptor (beta chain) with its context. The antigen is unknown. This specimen belongs to a study of T-cell memory formation after mild COVID-19. General observations from the study: Cross-reactive memory appears to have joined, as suggested by some responding clones showing up in pre-infection memory. CD4+ contracting clones lay mainly in CM and EM, CD8+ ones in EMRA. Confirmation of SARS-CoV-2 specificity was lacking for second-wave clones peaking day 37.

Germline V gene lookup returns CDR1 SGHKS and CDR2 YYEKEE (reference sequence). V gave up 5 bases and J gave up 0 bases, with 15 bases separating them. CDR3 length: 17 residues. Employing constant-segment primers, 5'RACE generated TCR alpha and TCR beta cDNA libraries bearing sample barcodes and UMIs. TCRdb re-called the 5' RACE reads with MiXCR, one entry per CDR3 protein. This sample has a few hundred thousand distinct CDR3 sequences, with 15% to 20% found just once. The TCR was taken from a young man who had mild COVID-19 (a few samples of this study predate the infection). Cell type and time point are not known. The chain couples TRBV5-5 to TRBJ2-6, with D perhaps being TRBD1 or TRBD2 (5 bases each). The source material was PBMCs or a T cell subset sorted from them (not recorded which). The CDR3: CASRAGTRYSGANVLTF. CDR3 DNA sequence: TGTGCCAGCAGGGCCGGGACCCGATACTCTGGGGCCAACGTCCTGACTTTC. Together with reference TRBV5-5 and TRBJ2-6, the CDR3 gives the full variable domain: DAGVTQSPTHLIKTRGQQVTLRCSPISGHKSVSWYQQVLGQGPQFIFQYYEKEERGRGNFPDRFSARQFPNYSSELNVNALLLGDSALYLCASRAGTRYSGANVLTFGAGSRLTVL.